One TCR beta chain is described in this entry. Amplified regions were TCR beta CDR3 sequences from RNA transcripts. Primed by the HTBI set, a first-round RT-PCR was run on the TCR CDR3. Using its own MiXCR run on the multiplex PCR reads, TCRdb lists one record per CDR3 protein. The sample lists about 840,000 distinct CDR3 sequences; more than 30% were seen once. This sample was included in a study of T cells in Graves' hyperthyroidism and ophthalmopathy. Between the trimmed V and J ends, which lost 8 bases and 5 bases, there was a span of 21 bases. Germline V gene lookup returns CDR1 MNHNS and CDR2 SASEGT. The CDR3 runs to 15 residues.

Sequencing was done on a sample of blood. The V call is TRBV6-1, the J call TRBJ1-1; possibly TRBD1 for D (5 bases). The TCR was taken from a man between 18 and 35 years old with Graves' hyperthyroidism. The CDR3 reads CASEYIFGGKTEAFF. In nucleotides, the CDR3 is TGTGCCAGCGAGTACATTTTCGGGGGGAAGACTGAAGCTTTCTTT.